A selection of T cell receptor beta chains follows, all from one sample in a study of blood T cell repertoires in COVID-19. Sequencing was performed with immunoSEQ multiplex PCR; in TCRdb, only in-frame clones are kept and a portion is missing. This sample carries 150,000 or so clones, over 80% of them seen once, and the ten largest clones take about 6%. Sequenced input: peripheral blood. The receptors stem from a man older than 75 with acute or convalescent COVID-19. The CDR3 runs from the conserved cysteine through the conserved F or W. The D gene is left open where the match is weak.

v_gene: TRBV7-9; d_gene: NA; j_gene: TRBJ2-7; CDR3aa: CASSLSVGTYEQYF
v_gene: TRBV11-3; d_gene: NA; j_gene: TRBJ2-1; CDR3aa: CASSDRGRLGEQFF
v_gene: TRBV2; d_gene: NA; j_gene: TRBJ2-3; CDR3aa: CASMFVLDTQYF
v_gene: TRBV7-2; d_gene: NA; j_gene: TRBJ2-3; CDR3aa: CASSAYRIETDTQYF
v_gene: TRBV11-2; d_gene: TRBD2; j_gene: TRBJ2-7; CDR3aa: CASSSLAGGVVEQYF
v_gene: TRBV7-2; d_gene: TRBD1; j_gene: TRBJ1-2; CDR3aa: CASSPQQGLLYGYTF
v_gene: TRBV9; d_gene: NA; j_gene: TRBJ1-1; CDR3aa: CASSVTGIGGTEAFF
v_gene: TRBV12-5; d_gene: TRBD2; j_gene: TRBJ2-3; CDR3aa: CASGLAGGRFATQYF
v_gene: TRBV28; d_gene: NA; j_gene: TRBJ1-5; CDR3aa: CASRPRGSGTNQPQHF
v_gene: TRBV28; d_gene: NA; j_gene: TRBJ1-5; CDR3aa: CASSFSTGLGSSDQPQHF
v_gene: TRBV29-1; d_gene: NA; j_gene: TRBJ2-5; CDR3aa: CSASQGSETQYF
v_gene: TRBV18; d_gene: TRBD2; j_gene: TRBJ2-1; CDR3aa: CASSPASGYYSYNEQFF
v_gene: TRBV7-8; d_gene: NA; j_gene: TRBJ1-5; CDR3aa: CASSAIPGPGSNQPQHF
v_gene: TRBV6-1; d_gene: NA; j_gene: TRBJ2-4; CDR3aa: CASSEGADIGLLAKNIQYF
v_gene: TRBV6-5; d_gene: NA; j_gene: TRBJ2-5; CDR3aa: CASRPGSQETQYF
v_gene: TRBV11-2; d_gene: NA; j_gene: TRBJ1-6; CDR3aa: CASSFDSTNSPLHF
v_gene: TRBV18; d_gene: NA; j_gene: TRBJ1-1; CDR3aa: CASSPFQGGDTEAFF
v_gene: TRBV24-1; d_gene: TRBD2; j_gene: TRBJ2-3; CDR3aa: CATSAGTSPTDTQYF
v_gene: TRBV28; d_gene: TRBD2; j_gene: TRBJ2-5; CDR3aa: CASSTRRLAGRETQYF
v_gene: TRBV11-2; d_gene: NA; j_gene: TRBJ2-1; CDR3aa: CASSWSRDEQFF
v_gene: TRBV10-1; d_gene: NA; j_gene: TRBJ2-3; CDR3aa: CASSESTGVGTDTQYF
v_gene: TRBV7-9; d_gene: NA; j_gene: TRBJ1-5; CDR3aa: CASSLESEGSPQHF
v_gene: TRBV11-2; d_gene: NA; j_gene: TRBJ2-7; CDR3aa: CASSSVREQYF